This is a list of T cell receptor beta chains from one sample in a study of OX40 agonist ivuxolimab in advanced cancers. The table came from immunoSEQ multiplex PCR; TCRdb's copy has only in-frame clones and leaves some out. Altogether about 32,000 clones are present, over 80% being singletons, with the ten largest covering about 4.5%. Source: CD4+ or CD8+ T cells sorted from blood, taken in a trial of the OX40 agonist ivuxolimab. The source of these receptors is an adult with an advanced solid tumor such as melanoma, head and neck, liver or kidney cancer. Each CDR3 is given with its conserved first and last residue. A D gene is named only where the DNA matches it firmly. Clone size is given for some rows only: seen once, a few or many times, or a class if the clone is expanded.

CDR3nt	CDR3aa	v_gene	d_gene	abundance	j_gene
TGTGCCATCAGTGAGTCCGGACAGGCCGGAAACACCATATATTTT	CAISESGQAGNTIYF	TRBV10-3	TRBD1	.	TRBJ1-3
TGTGCCAGTTCGATGACAGGTGGGACAGATACGCAGTATTTT	CASSMTGGTDTQYF	TRBV19	.	once	TRBJ2-3
TGTGCCAGCAGTGAAGTCCAGCTAAGCTCCTATAATTCACCCCTCCACTTT	CASSEVQLSSYNSPLHF	TRBV2	.	.	TRBJ1-6
TGCGCCAGCAGCCAAGATATCACCGCGGGACACCCCCTCAATGAGCAGTTCTTC	CASSQDITAGHPLNEQFF	TRBV4-1	.	.	TRBJ2-1
TGTGCCGCCGAAGGACAGGGTGACACTGAAGCTTTCTTT	CAAEGQGDTEAFF	TRBV5-6	TRBD1	.	TRBJ1-1
TGTGCCAGCAGTTTATCCTGGGGGGGTGAGCAGTTCTTC	CASSLSWGGEQFF	TRBV27	TRBD2	.	TRBJ2-1
TGTGCCAGCAGCGACCGGGACAGGGGGCTCTACGAGCAGTACTTC	CASSDRDRGLYEQYF	TRBV9	TRBD1	.	TRBJ2-7
TGTGCCAGCAGCTTATGGGGGGATGAGCAGTTCTTC	CASSLWGDEQFF	TRBV7-9	.	.	TRBJ2-1
TGCGCCAGCAGCCAACAGCAGGGAGACGAGCAGTACTTC	CASSQQQGDEQYF	TRBV4-3	.	.	TRBJ2-7
TGTGCCAGCAGCGGGATGACACCAGGGGGGACCCAGCATTTT	CASSGMTPGGTQHF	TRBV7-9	TRBD1	.	TRBJ1-5
TGTGCCAGCAGAGCTGGACTAGCGGTTTCCTACGAGCAGTACTTC	CASRAGLAVSYEQYF	TRBV7-3	TRBD2	.	TRBJ2-7
TGCAGCGTTGTGGGGACAGACTATGGCTACACCTTC	CSVVGTDYGYTF	TRBV29-1	TRBD1	.	TRBJ1-2
TGTGCCAGCAGCCCTACGGATACAACTAATGAAAAACTGTTTTTT	CASSPTDTTNEKLFF	TRBV7-9	.	.	TRBJ1-4
TGTGCCAGCAGCTTGGGGGCGGCTTTGAACACTGAAGCTTTCTTT	CASSLGAALNTEAFF	TRBV5-6	.	.	TRBJ1-1
TGTGCCAGCAGCTTAGGACAGCGCTCCTACAATGAGCAGTTCTTC	CASSLGQRSYNEQFF	TRBV11-2	.	.	TRBJ2-1
TGTGCCTGGAGTGTAAGTTCCGCCTACACTGAAGCTTTCTTT	CAWSVSSAYTEAFF	TRBV30	.	.	TRBJ1-1
TGTGCCAGCAGCTTACGCCAGGGGGGGACCACAGATACGCAGTATTTT	CASSLRQGGTTDTQYF	TRBV7-2	.	few	TRBJ2-3
TGCGCCAGCAGCTGGACAGGGGATAGCTATGGCTACACCTTC	CASSWTGDSYGYTF	TRBV5-1	TRBD1	once	TRBJ1-2
TGTGCCAGCAGCTTGACGGAGAATGAAAAACTGTTTTTT	CASSLTENEKLFF	TRBV5-4	.	.	TRBJ1-4
TGTGCCAACAGTTACGGGGGACTAGCATCCTACAATGAGCAGTTCTTC	CANSYGGLASYNEQFF	TRBV6-5	TRBD2	.	TRBJ2-1
TGCGCCAGCAGCCCGCTAGCGGGGGGCACAGATACGCAGTATTTT	CASSPLAGGTDTQYF	TRBV5-1	TRBD2	once	TRBJ2-3
TGTGCCAGTAGTATCCTAGCGGGTCTTTCCGAGCAGTACTTC	CASSILAGLSEQYF	TRBV19	TRBD2	.	TRBJ2-7
TGTGCCATCAGTGAATCTAGCGGGAGGGGGTCTACGCAGTATTTT	CAISESSGRGSTQYF	TRBV10-3	TRBD2	.	TRBJ2-3
TGTGCCAGCAGCAGAGGGACGGGCATCTCTGGAAACACCATATATTTT	CASSRGTGISGNTIYF	TRBV11-2	.	.	TRBJ1-3
TGTGCCACCCCGGACAGAGGGTATGGCTACACCTTC	CATPDRGYGYTF	TRBV11-2	.	.	TRBJ1-2
TGTGCCAGTAGGCCCGGAGGCTGGGTTGGCAATGAGCAGTTCTTC	CASRPGGWVGNEQFF	TRBV19	.	.	TRBJ2-1
TGTGCCAGTAGTATACTAGCGGGGGGATCCAATGAGCAGTTCTTC	CASSILAGGSNEQFF	TRBV19	TRBD2	.	TRBJ2-1
TGTGCCAGCAGCCTTTCGGGAGATCAAGAGACCCAGTACTTC	CASSLSGDQETQYF	TRBV5-6	.	.	TRBJ2-5
TGTGCCAGCAGTTTCCTCCCCCCGGGACAGAATCAGCCCCAGCATTTT	CASSFLPPGQNQPQHF	TRBV27	TRBD1	.	TRBJ1-5
TGCGCCAGCAGCCAAATTCCGTGGGAGCCCCAGCATTTT	CASSQIPWEPQHF	TRBV4-1	.	.	TRBJ1-5
TGTGCCAGCAGTGAAATCCCGACGGCATCCGGCACTGAAGCTTTCTTT	CASSEIPTASGTEAFF	TRBV2	.	.	TRBJ1-1
TGTGCCAGTAGTAATAGTTTCTTCTTCTTT	CASSNSFFFF	TRBV19	.	.	TRBJ1-1
TGCGCCAGCAGCCACAGGACACAAGAGACTGAAGCTTTCTTT	CASSHRTQETEAFF	TRBV4-1	.	.	TRBJ1-1
TGCGCCAGCAGCCAGGATAGGGGTCAGCCCCAGCATTTT	CASSQDRGQPQHF	TRBV4-1	.	.	TRBJ1-5
TGCGCCAGCAGCGGCGACAGGGGGGTAGGCACAGATACGCAGTATTTT	CASSGDRGVGTDTQYF	TRBV5-1	TRBD1	.	TRBJ2-3
TGCGCCAGCAGCTCGGCGGGGACAGGGGGCTTCCTAGATGGAAACACCATATATTTT	CASSSAGTGGFLDGNTIYF	TRBV5-1	TRBD1	.	TRBJ1-3
TGTGCCAGCAGTAGGACTCGACTTGATGAGCAGTTCTTC	CASSRTRLDEQFF	TRBV14	.	.	TRBJ2-1
TGTGCCAGCAGCGTAGAGTCGGGTAGCGACGGATTCTCCTACGAGCAGTACTTC	CASSVESGSDGFSYEQYF	TRBV9	.	.	TRBJ2-7
TGCGCCAGCAGCCAATCACAAAGCTCTGGAAACACCATATATTTT	CASSQSQSSGNTIYF	TRBV4-1	.	.	TRBJ1-3
TGCGCCAGCAGCTTCACTGCCTGGGACAGGGCCACCGGGGAGCTGTTTTTT	CASSFTAWDRATGELFF	TRBV5-1	TRBD1	.	TRBJ2-2
TGTGCCAGCAGTCCCCTGGACAGCTACTATGGCTACACCTTC	CASSPLDSYYGYTF	TRBV27	.	.	TRBJ1-2
TGCAGCGTTGAACTCTTCGGACGGGGCTATGGCTACACCTTC	CSVELFGRGYGYTF	TRBV29-1	.	.	TRBJ1-2
TGTGCCAGCAGCGACAGCGGGAGGGAAAGCACAGATACGCAGTATTTT	CASSDSGRESTDTQYF	TRBV9	TRBD2	.	TRBJ2-3
TGTGCCACCAGCAGTGTGGGGACTGTCTACGAGCAGTACTTC	CATSSVGTVYEQYF	TRBV15	.	.	TRBJ2-7
TGTGCCAGCAGCTTAGCCCCCCTGGGAGGGGCAAGAACTGAAGCTTTCTTT	CASSLAPLGGARTEAFF	TRBV7-9	.	.	TRBJ1-1
TGTGCCAGCAGCTTAGATAACTATGGCTACACCTTC	CASSLDNYGYTF	TRBV7-9	.	.	TRBJ1-2
TGTGCCAGCAGCTCCCCGACTAGCTTCTGGGAGCAGTTCTTC	CASSSPTSFWEQFF	TRBV7-9	TRBD2	.	TRBJ2-1
TGTGCCAGCAGTTTATTACCCACGAACACCGGGGAGCTGTTTTTT	CASSLLPTNTGELFF	TRBV27	.	.	TRBJ2-2
TGTGCCAGCAGCAAAGGGGGGGAGCTGTTTTTT	CASSKGGELFF	TRBV2	.	.	TRBJ2-2
TGTGCCAGCAGTTTTATCCCAGGCACCTATAATTCACCCCTCCACTTT	CASSFIPGTYNSPLHF	TRBV27	.	.	TRBJ1-6
TGCGCCAGCAGCAGGACAGTGACCTATGGCTACACCTTC	CASSRTVTYGYTF	TRBV5-1	.	few	TRBJ1-2
TGCAGTGCTAGGTGGGGCGAGCAGTACTTC	CSARWGEQYF	TRBV20-1	.	.	TRBJ2-7